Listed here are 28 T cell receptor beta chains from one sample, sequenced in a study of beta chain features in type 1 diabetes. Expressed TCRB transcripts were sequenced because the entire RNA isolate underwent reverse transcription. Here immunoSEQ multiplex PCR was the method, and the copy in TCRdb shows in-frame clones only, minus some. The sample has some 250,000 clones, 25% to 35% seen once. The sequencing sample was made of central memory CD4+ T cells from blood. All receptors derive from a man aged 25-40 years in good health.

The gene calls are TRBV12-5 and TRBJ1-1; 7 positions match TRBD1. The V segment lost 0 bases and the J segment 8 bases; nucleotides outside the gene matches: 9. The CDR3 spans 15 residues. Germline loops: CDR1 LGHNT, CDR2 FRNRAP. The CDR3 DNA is TGTGCTAGTGGTTTGGTAGGGGACAGTCTACGAGAAGCTTTCTTT. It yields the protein CASGLVGDSLREAFF.

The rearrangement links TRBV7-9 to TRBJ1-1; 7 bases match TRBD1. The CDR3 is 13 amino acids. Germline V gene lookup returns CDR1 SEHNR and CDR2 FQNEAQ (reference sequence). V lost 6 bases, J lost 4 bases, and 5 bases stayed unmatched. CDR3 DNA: TGTGCCAGCAGTTTTGACAGGGCCACTGAAGCTTTCTTT. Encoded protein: CASSFDRATEAFF.

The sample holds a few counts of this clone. CDR3 sequence reads: CASSSTGGPETQYF. The CDR3 DNA follows: TGTGCCAGCAGCTCAACAGGGGGCCCGGAGACCCAGTACTTC. The gene calls are TRBV5-6 and TRBJ2-5; 9 bases match TRBD1. CDR1 SGHDT and CDR2 YYEEEE come from the germline V gene. The CDR3 runs to 14 residues. With V trimmed by 3 bases and J by 5 bases, 5 bases remained unmatched.

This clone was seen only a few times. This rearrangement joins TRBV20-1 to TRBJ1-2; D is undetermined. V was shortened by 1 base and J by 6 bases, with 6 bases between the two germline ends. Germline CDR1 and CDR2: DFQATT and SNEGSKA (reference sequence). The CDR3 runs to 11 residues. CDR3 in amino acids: CSARVTDGYTF. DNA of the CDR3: TGCAGTGCTAGAGTTACAGATGGCTACACCTTC.

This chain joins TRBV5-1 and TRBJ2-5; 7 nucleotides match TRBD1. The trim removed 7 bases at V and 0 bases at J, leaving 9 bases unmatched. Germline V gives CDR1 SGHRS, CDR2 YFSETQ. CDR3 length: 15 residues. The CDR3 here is CASRPGTAYQETQYF. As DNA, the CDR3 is TGCGCCAGCCGTCCCGGGACAGCGTACCAAGAGACCCAGTACTTC.

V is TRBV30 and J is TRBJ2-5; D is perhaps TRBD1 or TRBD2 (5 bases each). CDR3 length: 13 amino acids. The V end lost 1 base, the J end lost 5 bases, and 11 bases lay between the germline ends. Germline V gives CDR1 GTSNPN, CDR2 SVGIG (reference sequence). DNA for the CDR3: TGTGCCTGGAGTGCCGGGGCCCGGGAGACCCAGTACTTC. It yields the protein CAWSAGARETQYF.

CDR3 residues: CASSPGQLETQYF. CDR3 DNA sequence: TGTGCCAGCTCACCGGGACAGCTAGAGACCCAGTACTTC. V is TRBV18 and J is TRBJ2-5; 7 bases are shared with TRBD1. The V and J ends lost 3 bases and 4 bases, in that order; junction bases with no gene match: 2. Germline assignment: CDR1 KGHSH and CDR2 LQKENI. The CDR3 spans 13 residues.

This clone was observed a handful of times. The CDR3 DNA is TGTGCCAGCAGCCCGACCACGAGCTCCTACAATGAGCAGTTCTTC. Its protein product is CASSPTTSSYNEQFF. The chain has TRBV7-2 and TRBJ2-1; no reliable D call. Trimming left V 5 bases short and J 0 bases short, with 11 bases between. Per the germline V gene, CDR1 is SGHTA and CDR2 is FQGNSA. The CDR3 sequence is 15 residues long.

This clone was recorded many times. In DNA form, the CDR3 reads TGTGCCAGCAGCCCGCAGGGTAGCTCTGGGGCCAACGTCCTGACTTTC. This encodes CASSPQGSSGANVLTF. The chain links TRBV7-2 to TRBJ2-6, with D possibly matching TRBD1 (5 bases). The length of the CDR3 is 16 residues. Germline lookup yields CDR1 SGHTA and CDR2 FQGNSA. Trimming cost V 5 bases and J 0 bases, with 11 bases left between them.

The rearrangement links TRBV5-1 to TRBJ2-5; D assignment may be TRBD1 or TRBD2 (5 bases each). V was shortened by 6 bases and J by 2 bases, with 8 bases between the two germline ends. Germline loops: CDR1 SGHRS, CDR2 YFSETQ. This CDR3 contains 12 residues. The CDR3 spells CASNEGQETQYF. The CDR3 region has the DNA TGCGCCAGCAATGAGGGGCAAGAGACCCAGTACTTC.

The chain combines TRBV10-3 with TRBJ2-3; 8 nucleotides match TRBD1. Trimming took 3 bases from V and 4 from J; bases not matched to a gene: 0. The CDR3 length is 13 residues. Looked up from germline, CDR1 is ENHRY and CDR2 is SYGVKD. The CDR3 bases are TGTGCCATCAGTGAACAGGGGGCAGATACGCAGTATTTT. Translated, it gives CAISEQGADTQYF.

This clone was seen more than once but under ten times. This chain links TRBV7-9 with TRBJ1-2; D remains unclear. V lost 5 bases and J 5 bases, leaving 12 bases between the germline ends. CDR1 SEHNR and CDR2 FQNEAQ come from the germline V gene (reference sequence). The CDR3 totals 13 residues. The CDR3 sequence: CASSETGIYGYTF. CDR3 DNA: TGTGCCAGCAGCGAGACGGGGATTTATGGCTACACCTTC.

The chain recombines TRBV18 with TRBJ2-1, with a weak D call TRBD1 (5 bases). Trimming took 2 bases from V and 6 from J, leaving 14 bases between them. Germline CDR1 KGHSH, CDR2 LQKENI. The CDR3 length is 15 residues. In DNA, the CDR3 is TGTGCCAGCTCACCAAGAGAGATCCAGGGCAATGAGCAGTTCTTC. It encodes CASSPREIQGNEQFF.

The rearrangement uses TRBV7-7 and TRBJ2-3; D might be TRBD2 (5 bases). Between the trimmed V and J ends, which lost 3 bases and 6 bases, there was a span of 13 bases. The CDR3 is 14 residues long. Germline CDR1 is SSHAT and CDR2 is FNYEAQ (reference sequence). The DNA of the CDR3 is TGTGCCAGCAGCTTTCTAGGAGGCGACGATACGCAGTATTTT. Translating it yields CASSFLGGDDTQYF. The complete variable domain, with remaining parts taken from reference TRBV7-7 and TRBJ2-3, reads GAGVSQSPRYKVTKRGQDVTLRCDPISSHATLYWYQQALGQGPEFLTYFNYEAQPDKSGLPSDRFSAERPEGSISTLTIQRTEQRDSAMYRCASSFLGGDDTQYFGPGTRLTVL.

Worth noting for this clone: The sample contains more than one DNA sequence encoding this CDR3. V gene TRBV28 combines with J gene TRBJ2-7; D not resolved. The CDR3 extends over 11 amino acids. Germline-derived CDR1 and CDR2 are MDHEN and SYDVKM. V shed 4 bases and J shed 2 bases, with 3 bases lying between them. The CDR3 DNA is TGTGCCAGCAGTTCCCCCTACGAGCAGTACTTC. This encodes CASSSPYEQYF. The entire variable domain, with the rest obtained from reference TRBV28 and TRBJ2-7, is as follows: DVKVTQSSRYLVKRTGEKVFLECVQDMDHENMFWYRQDPGLGLRLIYFSYDVKMKEKGDIPEGYSVSREKKERFSLILESASTNQTSMYLCASSSPYEQYFGPGTRLTVT.

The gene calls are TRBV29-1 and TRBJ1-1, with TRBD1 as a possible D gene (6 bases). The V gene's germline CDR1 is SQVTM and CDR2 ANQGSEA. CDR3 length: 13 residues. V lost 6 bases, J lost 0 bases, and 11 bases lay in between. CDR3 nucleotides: TGCAGCGTCCGGACAGTCGTGAACACTGAAGCTTTCTTT. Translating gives CSVRTVVNTEAFF. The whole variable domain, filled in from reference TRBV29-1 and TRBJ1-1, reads SAVISQKPSRDICQRGTSLTIQCQVDSQVTMMFWYRQQPGQSLTLIATANQGSEATYESGFVIDKFPISRPNLTFSTLTVSNMSPEDSSIYLCSVRTVVNTEAFFGQGTRLTVV.

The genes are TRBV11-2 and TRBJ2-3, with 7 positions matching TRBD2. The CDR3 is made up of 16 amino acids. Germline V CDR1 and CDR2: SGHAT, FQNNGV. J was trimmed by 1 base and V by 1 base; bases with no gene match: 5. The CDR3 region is CASSLGTLAGTDTQYF. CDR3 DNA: TGTGCCAGCAGCTTAGGAACCCTAGCGGGCACAGATACGCAGTATTTT.

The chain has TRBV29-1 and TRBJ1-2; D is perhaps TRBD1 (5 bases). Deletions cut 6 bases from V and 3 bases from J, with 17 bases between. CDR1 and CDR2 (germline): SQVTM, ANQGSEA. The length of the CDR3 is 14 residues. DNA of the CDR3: TGCAGCGTCCCCGCGGCAGGGATGGACTATGGCTACACCTTC. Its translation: CSVPAAGMDYGYTF.

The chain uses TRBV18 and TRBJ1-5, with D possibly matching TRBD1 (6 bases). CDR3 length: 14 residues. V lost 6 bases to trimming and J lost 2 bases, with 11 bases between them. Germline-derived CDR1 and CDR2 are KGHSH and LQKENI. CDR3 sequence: CASSHREGNQPQHF. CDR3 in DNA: TGTGCCAGCTCTCACAGGGAGGGCAATCAGCCCCAGCATTTT.

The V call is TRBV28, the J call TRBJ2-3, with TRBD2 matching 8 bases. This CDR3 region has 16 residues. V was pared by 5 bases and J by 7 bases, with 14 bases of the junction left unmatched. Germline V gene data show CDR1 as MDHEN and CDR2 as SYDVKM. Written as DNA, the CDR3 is TGTGCCAGCAGTGGTCGTCGGGAGGGAGGGAGAAATACGCAGTATTTT. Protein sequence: CASSGRREGGRNTQYF. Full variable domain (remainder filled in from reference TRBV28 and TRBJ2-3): DVKVTQSSRYLVKRTGEKVFLECVQDMDHENMFWYRQDPGLGLRLIYFSYDVKMKEKGDIPEGYSVSREKKERFSLILESASTNQTSMYLCASSGRREGGRNTQYFGPGTRLTVL.

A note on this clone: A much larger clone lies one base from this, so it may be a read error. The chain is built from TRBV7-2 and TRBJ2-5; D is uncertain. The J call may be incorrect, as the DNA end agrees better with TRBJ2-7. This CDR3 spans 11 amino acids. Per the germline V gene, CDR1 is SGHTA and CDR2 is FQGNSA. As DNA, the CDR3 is TGTGCCAGCAGCTGGTCCTACGAGCAGTACTTC. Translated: CASSWSYEQYF.

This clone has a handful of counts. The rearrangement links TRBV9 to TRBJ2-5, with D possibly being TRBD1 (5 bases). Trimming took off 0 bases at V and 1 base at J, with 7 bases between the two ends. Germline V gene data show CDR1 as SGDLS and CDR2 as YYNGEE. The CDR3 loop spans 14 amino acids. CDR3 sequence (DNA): TGTGCCAGCAGCGTAGGACAGTTCCAAGAGACCCAGTACTTC. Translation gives CASSVGQFQETQYF.

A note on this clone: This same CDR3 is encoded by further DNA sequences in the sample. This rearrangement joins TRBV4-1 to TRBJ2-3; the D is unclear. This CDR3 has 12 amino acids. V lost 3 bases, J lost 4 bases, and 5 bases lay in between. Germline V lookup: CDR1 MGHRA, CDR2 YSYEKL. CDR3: CASSQPADTQYF. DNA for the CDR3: TGCGCCAGCAGCCAGCCGGCAGATACGCAGTATTTT.

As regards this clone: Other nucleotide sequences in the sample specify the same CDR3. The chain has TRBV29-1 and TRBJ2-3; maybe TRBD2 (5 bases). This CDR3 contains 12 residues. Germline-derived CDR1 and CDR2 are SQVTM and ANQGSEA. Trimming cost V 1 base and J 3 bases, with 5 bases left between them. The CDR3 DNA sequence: TGCAGCGTTGAAGGCGGGACAGATACGCAGTATTTT. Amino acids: CSVEGGTDTQYF.

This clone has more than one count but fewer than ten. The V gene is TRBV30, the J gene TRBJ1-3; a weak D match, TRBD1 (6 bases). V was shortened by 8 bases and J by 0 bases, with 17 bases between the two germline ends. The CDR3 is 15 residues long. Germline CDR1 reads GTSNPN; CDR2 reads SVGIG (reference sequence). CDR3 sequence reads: CARDTGTNSGNTIYF. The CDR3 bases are TGTGCCAGAGATACCGGGACAAACTCTGGAAACACCATATATTTT. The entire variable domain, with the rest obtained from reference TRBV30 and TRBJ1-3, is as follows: SQTIHQWPATLVQPVGSPLSLECTVEGTSNPNLYWYRQAAGRGLQLLFYSVGIGQISSEVPQNLSASRPQDRQFILSSKKLLLSDSGFYLCARDTGTNSGNTIYFGEGSWLTVV.

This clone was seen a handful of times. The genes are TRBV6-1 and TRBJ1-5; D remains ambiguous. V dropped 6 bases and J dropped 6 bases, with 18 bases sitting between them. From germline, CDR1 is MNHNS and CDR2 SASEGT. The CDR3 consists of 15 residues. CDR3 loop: CASRAGGEVGQPQHF. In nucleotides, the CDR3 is TGTGCCAGCAGGGCCGGCGGGGAGGTCGGTCAGCCCCAGCATTTT.

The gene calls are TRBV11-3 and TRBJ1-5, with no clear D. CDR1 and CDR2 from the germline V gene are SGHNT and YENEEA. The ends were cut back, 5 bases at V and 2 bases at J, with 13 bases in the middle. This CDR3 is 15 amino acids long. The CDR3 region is CASSRTRGGNQPQHF. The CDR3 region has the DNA TGTGCCAGCAGCCGCACTAGAGGAGGCAATCAGCCCCAGCATTTT.

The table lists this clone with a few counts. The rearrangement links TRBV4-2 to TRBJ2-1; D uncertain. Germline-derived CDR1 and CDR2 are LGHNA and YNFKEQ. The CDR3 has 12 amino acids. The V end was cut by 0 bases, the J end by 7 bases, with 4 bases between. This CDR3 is CASSQEGNEQFF. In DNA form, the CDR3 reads TGTGCCAGCAGCCAAGAAGGAAATGAGCAGTTCTTC.